The 21 T cell receptor beta chains listed next were all sequenced from one sample in a study of radiation and T cells in renal cell carcinoma. The method was immunoSEQ multiplex PCR; TCRdb's version includes in-frame clones alone and lacks a portion of them. The sample consists of fewer than 200,000 clones, 88% of them appearing once. Time point: blood 4 weeks post-SBRT, at nephrectomy. Regarding treatment: 15 Gy SBRT to primary tumor, nephrectomy 4 weeks later. The sequences come from blood, collected from a patient whose treatment included radiotherapy and nephrectomy. The receptors stem from a woman aged 45-59 years with renal cell carcinoma.

The chain is built from TRBV13 and TRBJ2-5; D ambiguous. Per the germline V gene, CDR1 is PRHDT and CDR2 is FYEKMQ (reference sequence). V dropped 2 bases and J dropped 4 bases, with 14 bases sitting between them. The CDR3 has 15 residues. The CDR3 sequence: CASSLRQVRRETQYF. CDR3 DNA: TGTGCCAGCAGCTTACGCCAGGTCCGGAGAGAGACCCAGTACTTC.

The CDR3 DNA reads as TGTGCCAGCAGCGGGGCTGAGGATTTCACAGATACGCAGTATTTT. Amino acids: CASSGAEDFTDTQYF. The chain uses TRBV6-5 and TRBJ2-3; the D call may be TRBD1 or TRBD2 (5 bases each). Germline V gene sequence: CDR1 MNHEY, CDR2 SVGAGI. The length of the CDR3 is 15 residues. Trimming cost V 6 bases and J 2 bases, with 15 bases left between them.

The J gene is TRBJ1-1, the V gene TRBV7-6; no clear D. Per the germline V gene, CDR1 is SGHVS and CDR2 is FNYEAQ. This CDR3 region has 15 residues. Trimming stripped 4 bases from V and 3 bases from J, with 15 bases between. CDR3 in amino acids: CASSWGPGLDTEAFF. CDR3 DNA sequence: TGTGCCAGCAGCTGGGGTCCGGGTCTGGACACTGAAGCTTTCTTT.

This clone was seen once. J is TRBJ2-3 and V is TRBV14; D unclear. Per germline, CDR1 SGHDN and CDR2 FVKESK. The CDR3 runs to 11 residues. Trimming took 6 bases from V and 6 from J, leaving 7 bases between them. The CDR3 region is CASSSQDTQYF. DNA of the CDR3: TGTGCCAGCAGTTCCCAGGATACGCAGTATTTT.

The gene calls are TRBV10-3 and TRBJ1-2, with D possibly being TRBD1 (6 bases). There are 10 residues in the CDR3. Germline lookup yields CDR1 ENHRY and CDR2 SYGVKD. Trimming took 11 bases from V and 8 from J, leaving 12 bases between them. The DNA of the CDR3 is TGTGCCGCGGGGGCCGACGGCTACACCTTC. It yields the protein CAAGADGYTF.

This clone has just one count. The chain joins TRBV11-2 to TRBJ1-3, with D uncertain. Germline V gives CDR1 SGHAT, CDR2 FQNNGV. The V end was cut by 4 bases, the J end by 0 bases, with 13 bases between. The CDR3 extends over 16 amino acids. For the CDR3, the DNA is TGTGCCAGCAGCTCCTCTTGGCGGGGCTCTGGAAACACCATATATTTT. It specifies CASSSSWRGSGNTIYF.

V and J are TRBV7-9 and TRBJ2-2, with D uncertain. Germline CDR1 is SEHNR and CDR2 is FQNEAQ (reference sequence). Trimming took 2 bases from V and 4 from J, leaving 5 bases between them. This CDR3 is 13 amino acids long. CDR3 DNA sequence: TGTGCCAGCAGCTTACCGGTCACCGGGGAGCTGTTTTTT. Encoded protein: CASSLPVTGELFF.

The rearrangement links TRBV4-1 to TRBJ1-5, with D maybe TRBD1 (6 bases). Germline V gene lookup returns CDR1 MGHRA and CDR2 YSYEKL. The CDR3 has 17 residues. The ends were cut back, 6 bases at V and 7 bases at J, with 25 bases in the middle. CDR3: CASRYRIGGGTRQPQHF. As DNA, the CDR3 is TGCGCCAGCAGATACCGGATCGGCGGGGGGACACGGCAGCCCCAGCATTTT.

The chain links TRBV7-9 to TRBJ1-2, with TRBD1 matching over 7 bases. The trim removed 2 bases at V and 4 bases at J, leaving 10 bases unmatched. The CDR3 consists of 16 residues. Germline values: CDR1 SEHNR, CDR2 FQNEAQ (reference sequence). CDR3 loop: CASSLSQAGGSYGYTF. The CDR3 DNA is TGTGCCAGCAGCTTAAGTCAAGCAGGGGGGAGCTATGGCTACACCTTC.

The V call is TRBV13, the J call TRBJ2-3, with a tentative D call TRBD2 (7 bases). V was shortened by 6 bases and J by 5 bases, with 24 bases between the two germline ends. Germline V gene data show CDR1 as PRHDT and CDR2 as FYEKMQ (reference sequence). This CDR3 spans 17 amino acids. DNA for the CDR3: TGTGCCAGCAGTTTTCTCGACTATCGGGGGGCTCGAGATACGCAGTATTTT. Its translation: CASSFLDYRGARDTQYF.

The chain combines TRBV4-1 with TRBJ1-1; no firm D call. The V end was cut by 1 base, the J end by 1 base, with 4 bases between. The CDR3 loop spans 13 amino acids. The germline V gene encodes CDR1 MGHRA and CDR2 YSYEKL. CDR3 protein: CASSQGRNTEAFF. The CDR3 coding sequence is TGCGCCAGCAGCCAAGGGCGGAACACTGAAGCTTTCTTT.

This chain links TRBV7-9 with TRBJ2-2, with 7 nucleotides matching TRBD2. CDR1 is SEHNR and CDR2 is FQNEAQ in the germline V gene (reference sequence). CDR3 length: 15 residues. V lost 5 bases and J lost 4; bases outside the gene matches: 7. This chain's CDR3 is CASSLTSVPTGELFF. The DNA for the CDR3 is TGTGCCAGCAGCCTCACTAGCGTACCCACCGGGGAGCTGTTTTTT. The variable domain in full, completed from reference TRBV7-9 and TRBJ2-2, reads DTGVSQNPRHKITKRGQNVTFRCDPISEHNRLYWYRQTLGQGPEFLTYFQNEAQLEKSRLLSDRFSAERPKGSFSTLEIQRTEQGDSAMYLCASSLTSVPTGELFFGEGSRLTVL.

The chain employs TRBV5-8 and TRBJ2-4; 7 bases fit TRBD1. There are 13 residues in the CDR3. Per germline, CDR1 SGHTS and CDR2 YDEGEE. The V and J ends lost 4 bases and 6 bases, in that order; junction bases with no gene match: 4. The CDR3: CASSQTGRNIQYF. In nucleotides, the CDR3 is TGTGCCAGCAGCCAGACAGGGAGAAACATTCAGTACTTC.

The table lists this clone with a count of one. V gene TRBV5-1 combines with J gene TRBJ2-7; D perhaps matches TRBD2 (6 bases). Trimming stripped 0 bases from V and 1 base from J, with 8 bases between. The length of the CDR3 is 14 residues. CDR1 and CDR2 (germline): SGHRS, YFSETQ. The CDR3 region is CASSLGSGSYEQYF. In DNA, the CDR3 is TGCGCCAGCAGCTTGGGCAGCGGGTCCTACGAGCAGTACTTC.

The chain couples TRBV10-1 to TRBJ2-1; 7 nucleotides agree with TRBD1. The length of the CDR3 is 13 residues. J was trimmed by 12 bases and V by 5 bases; bases with no gene match: 10. Germline CDR1 reads WNHNN; CDR2 reads SYGVQD (reference sequence). The CDR3 sequence: CASSIPKDRWQFF. CDR3 in DNA: TGCGCCAGCAGTATCCCCAAGGACAGGTGGCAGTTCTTC.

The V and J genes are TRBV19 and TRBJ1-6; D may be TRBD1 (6 bases). Trimming shortened V by 9 bases and J by 6 bases, and 15 bases separated the two germline ends. This CDR3 region has 14 residues. Germline CDR1 is LNHDA and CDR2 is SQIVND (reference sequence). The CDR3 sequence: CASAGQGSNSPLHF. The CDR3 bases are TGTGCCAGCGCGGGGCAGGGGTCTAATTCACCCCTCCACTTT.

The V gene is TRBV2, the J gene TRBJ1-2; D is possibly TRBD1 (5 bases). The germline V gene has CDR1 SNHLY and CDR2 FYNNEI. Trimming removed 7 bases from V and 5 bases from J, with 14 bases in between. The CDR3 covers 13 residues. CDR3 DNA sequence: TGTGCCAGCACCTGGCCGGGGGGGTATGGCTACACCTTC. Translating gives CASTWPGGYGYTF. Full variable domain (missing parts from reference TRBV2 and TRBJ1-2): EPEVTQTPSHQVTQMGQEVILRCVPISNHLYFYWYRQILGQKVEFLVSFYNNEISEKSEIFDDQFSVERPDGSNFTLKIRSTKLEDSAMYFCASTWPGGYGYTFGSGTRLTVV.

The chain combines TRBV12-5 with TRBJ2-5; 9 bases align to TRBD1. The germline V gene has CDR1 LGHNT and CDR2 FRNRAP. The CDR3 is made up of 15 amino acids. The trim removed 5 bases at V and 4 bases at J, leaving 8 bases unmatched. The CDR3 region has the DNA TGTGCTAGTGGTGCAGTAACAGGGGGCGGAGAGACCCAGTACTTC. It encodes CASGAVTGGGETQYF.

The chain employs TRBV5-8 and TRBJ1-2, with TRBD1 identical over 7 bases. Unmatched junction bases numbered 7, after V lost 3 bases and J lost 5 bases. Germline assignment: CDR1 SGHTS and CDR2 YDEGEE. This CDR3 comprises 14 residues. The CDR3 DNA reads TGTGCCAGCAGCTACCGCCCAGGGGGTTATGGCTACACCTTC. Its protein product is CASSYRPGGYGYTF.

This chain connects TRBV7-9 to TRBJ2-1; maybe TRBD1 (6 bases). Germline V lookup: CDR1 SEHNR, CDR2 FQNEAQ (reference sequence). V lost 5 bases, J lost 6 bases, and 17 bases lay in between. The CDR3 contains 15 residues. The DNA for the CDR3 is TGTGCCAGCAGCCCTCATCAACAGGGTTTCAATGAGCAGTTCTTC. It codes for CASSPHQQGFNEQFF.

This chain links TRBV29-1 with TRBJ1-1, with D unclear. The CDR3 runs 10 residues. From germline, CDR1 is SQVTM and CDR2 ANQGSEA. V was clipped by 5 bases and J by 3 bases, with 4 bases between them. The CDR3 here is CSVRYTEAFF. For the CDR3, the DNA is TGCAGCGTTCGGTACACTGAAGCTTTCTTT.